The sequence of this T cell receptor (beta chain) was determined in a study of T cell repertoires in cytomegalovirus infection. Study details: Well-studied HLA-B-restricted epitopes and recently identified HLA-C-restricted epitopes of CMV were both used in the study. CMV infection plus the matching HLA type was flagged by public TCR beta signatures.

TCRdb passed the reads through MiXCR, listing each CDR3 protein once. The sample lists approximately 1,000,000 distinct CDR3 sequences; approximately 31% were seen once. As for this clonotype: Its antigen is unidentified. This sequence may be a read error, since a much larger clone differs from it by one base. The missing conserved phenylalanine or tryptophan at the end of this CDR3 makes a read error likely.

The CDR3 sequence is 17 residues long. Trimming left V 0 bases short and J 0 bases short, with 15 bases between. Germline CDR1 and CDR2: SGHVT and SQSDAQ. The chain recombines TRBV7-4 with TRBJ2-7; TRBD2 might be the D (6 bases). This clonotype was obtained from a human donor in good health (CMV status not recorded). Some clones in this sample may be carry-over from other donors' samples. The sample consisted of cultured CD8+ T cells from PBMCs, taken from culture after CMV antigen stimulation. CDR3 residues: CASSLASSLGGSYEQYS. As DNA, the CDR3 is TGTGCCAGCAGCTTAGCAAGCTCTCTCGGGGGCTCCTACGAGCAGTACTCC.